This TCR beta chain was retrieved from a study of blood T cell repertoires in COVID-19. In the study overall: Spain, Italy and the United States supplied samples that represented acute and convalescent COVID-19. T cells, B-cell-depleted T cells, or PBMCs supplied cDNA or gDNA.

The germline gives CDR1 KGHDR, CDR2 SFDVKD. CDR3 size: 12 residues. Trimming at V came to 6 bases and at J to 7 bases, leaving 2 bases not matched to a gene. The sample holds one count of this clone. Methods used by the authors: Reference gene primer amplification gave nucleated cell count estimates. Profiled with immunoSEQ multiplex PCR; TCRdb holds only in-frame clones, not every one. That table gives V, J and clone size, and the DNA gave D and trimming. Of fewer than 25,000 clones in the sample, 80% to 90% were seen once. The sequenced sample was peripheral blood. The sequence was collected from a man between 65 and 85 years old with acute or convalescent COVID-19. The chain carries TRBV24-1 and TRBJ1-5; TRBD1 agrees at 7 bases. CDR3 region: CATSRQGQPQHF. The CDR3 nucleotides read TGTGCCACCAGTCGACAGGGCCAGCCCCAGCATTTT.